Below, 26 T cell receptor beta chains from the same sample are listed, as sequenced in a study of control samples from healthy donors and cancer patients. Produced via immunoSEQ multiplex PCR; TCRdb's table is partial and in-frame only. The data show 150,000 to 200,000 clones, over 90% seen once. The sample consisted of blood. These receptors came from a woman between 25 and 40 years old in good health.

The chain uses TRBV9 and TRBJ2-2; no clear D gene. Trimming removed 4 bases from V and 6 bases from J, with 10 bases in between. Germline lookup yields CDR1 SGDLS and CDR2 YYNGEE. The CDR3 covers 13 residues. The CDR3 bases are TGTGCCAGCAGCTTCCGACGGTCCGGGGAGCTGTTTTTT. Residues: CASSFRRSGELFF.

The chain has TRBV29-1 and TRBJ2-1; 10 bases align to TRBD2. This CDR3 region has 15 residues. In germline, CDR1 is SQVTM, CDR2 ANQGSEA. After removal of 6 bases from V and 9 bases from J, the junction contained 14 bases not matched to a gene. CDR3: CSVQRRLAGEFEQFF. The CDR3 DNA follows: TGCAGCGTCCAACGGCGGCTAGCGGGAGAGTTTGAGCAGTTCTTC.

The V and J genes are TRBV6-1 and TRBJ1-5; no reliable D call. The CDR3 contains 12 residues. V was pared by 1 base and J by 14 bases, with 12 bases between. Germline-derived CDR1 and CDR2 are MNHNS and SASEGT. CDR3: CASSEVGWAEHF. For the CDR3, the DNA is TGTGCCAGCAGTGAAGTAGGGTGGGCCGAGCATTTT.

The chain recombines TRBV18 with TRBJ1-1, with D possibly matching TRBD1 (5 bases). Germline values: CDR1 KGHSH, CDR2 LQKENI. This CDR3 is 17 amino acids long. V gave up 4 bases and J gave up 0 bases, with 18 bases separating them. The CDR3 coding sequence is TGTGCCAGCTCACGCGCCCATGGGGCGGCGATGAACACTGAAGCTTTCTTT. This gives the protein CASSRAHGAAMNTEAFF.

The rearrangement links TRBV11-2 to TRBJ2-5, with TRBD1 matching 7 bases. Per the germline V gene, CDR1 is SGHAT and CDR2 is FQNNGV. CDR3 length equals 15 residues. The V and J ends lost 1 base and 5 bases, in that order; junction bases with no gene match: 7. The CDR3 DNA reads TGTGCCAGCAGCTTAGTTGGACAGGTCTTGGAGACCCAGTACTTC. It translates to CASSLVGQVLETQYF.

The chain uses TRBV28 and TRBJ1-2; D is possibly TRBD1 (5 bases). CDR3 length equals 12 residues. V was trimmed by 4 bases and J by 4 bases, leaving 7 bases between them. Germline CDR1 and CDR2: MDHEN and SYDVKM. The CDR3 sequence: CASSWGVYGYTF. In DNA, the CDR3 is TGTGCCAGCAGTTGGGGCGTCTATGGCTACACCTTC.

The chain uses TRBV5-6 and TRBJ2-4, with no clear D. The CDR3 loop spans 17 amino acids. V was cut by 4 bases and J by 0 bases, with 17 bases left in between. Germline loops: CDR1 SGHDT, CDR2 YYEEEE. The CDR3 protein is CASSKDGPPIAKNIQYF. CDR3 nucleotide sequence: TGTGCCAGCAGCAAGGACGGACCCCCTATAGCCAAAAACATTCAGTACTTC.

The gene calls are TRBV11-2 and TRBJ1-6, with 10 nucleotides matching TRBD1. CDR1 and CDR2 (germline): SGHAT, FQNNGV. Trimming cost V 7 bases and J 8 bases; bases outside gene matches: 5. The CDR3 consists of 14 residues. The CDR3 protein is CASTRDRGYSPLHF. Here the CDR3 DNA reads TGTGCCAGCACCCGGGACAGGGGTTATTCACCCCTCCACTTT.

The V and J genes are TRBV5-1 and TRBJ2-1; no clear D gene. This CDR3 is 18 amino acids long. V was shortened by 3 bases and J by 7 bases, with 26 bases between the two germline ends. CDR1 SGHRS and CDR2 YFSETQ come from the germline V gene. For the CDR3, the DNA is TGCGCCAGCAGCTCAGGACCGCAGCCGGAGAAATTTGGGAATGAGCAGTTCTTC. It encodes CASSSGPQPEKFGNEQFF.

Only one count was recorded for this clone. The chain employs TRBV7-8 and TRBJ2-1; 8 nucleotides line up with TRBD2. V was clipped by 1 base and J by 3 bases; unmatched bases: 5. In germline, CDR1 is SGHVS, CDR2 FQNEAQ. This CDR3 spans 16 amino acids. CDR3 nucleotides: TGTGCCAGCAGCTTAGGTGGCGGGGGGCTCTACAATGAGCAGTTCTTC. Residues: CASSLGGGGLYNEQFF.

V and J are TRBV29-1 and TRBJ2-1; 15 nucleotides align to TRBD2. CDR1 is SQVTM and CDR2 is ANQGSEA in the germline V gene. This CDR3 region has 15 residues. The V gene end was trimmed by 5 bases and the J gene end by 12 bases; junction bases not matched to a gene: 11. CDR3: CSVRRGTSGRSRQFF. The CDR3 nucleotides are TGCAGCGTTAGACGAGGGACTAGCGGGAGGAGTCGGCAGTTCTTC.

The chain is built from TRBV5-6 and TRBJ2-4, with D possibly matching TRBD2 (7 bases). Germline V CDR1 and CDR2: SGHDT, YYEEEE. CDR3 size: 14 residues. V was cut by 7 bases and J by 8 bases, with 19 bases left in between. DNA for the CDR3: TGTGCCAGCGCCGGCCGGGGGGCGGGAGACATTCAGTACTTC. Protein sequence: CASAGRGAGDIQYF.

The gene calls are TRBV18 and TRBJ2-2, with TRBD1 matching over 10 bases. The CDR3 sequence is 16 residues long. The trim removed 2 bases at V and 4 bases at J, leaving 4 bases unmatched. Germline V gene data show CDR1 as KGHSH and CDR2 as LQKENI. The CDR3 here is CASSPRGQGITGELFF. As DNA, the CDR3 is TGTGCCAGCTCACCAAGGGGACAGGGGATCACCGGGGAGCTGTTTTTT.

For the CDR3, the DNA is TGTGCCAGTAGTGAAACGTGGACAGGGAACACTGAAGCTTTCTTT. It encodes CASSETWTGNTEAFF. V usage is TRBV19 and J usage is TRBJ1-1, with 7 bases fitting TRBD1. Germline V CDR1 and CDR2: LNHDA, SQIVND (reference sequence). The CDR3 length is 15 residues. The V segment lost 5 bases and the J segment 1 base; nucleotides outside the gene matches: 7.

This chain joins TRBV6-6 and TRBJ2-1; 7 nucleotides match TRBD2. This CDR3 comprises 12 residues. V lost 8 bases, J lost 8 bases, and 6 bases stayed unmatched. Germline V gene data show CDR1 as MNHNY and CDR2 as SVGAGI (reference sequence). The chain's CDR3 is CASGLSGYEQFF. CDR3 nucleotide sequence: TGTGCCAGCGGACTTAGCGGGTATGAGCAGTTCTTC.

This clone has only one observation. The CDR3 nucleotides are TGTGCCAGCAGTGTACAGGGTCAGAATAATTCACCCCTCCACTTT. It specifies CASSVQGQNNSPLHF. This chain connects TRBV7-3 to TRBJ1-6, with D maybe TRBD1 (6 bases). The V gene lost 6 bases and the J gene lost 5 bases, with 14 bases spanning the gap. The CDR3 is 15 amino acids. Per germline, CDR1 SGHTA and CDR2 FQGTGA.

This sequence joins TRBV11-2 and TRBJ2-1; D uncertain. The ends were cut back, 4 bases at V and 9 bases at J, with 19 bases in the middle. The CDR3 is 15 residues long. Germline CDR1 is SGHAT and CDR2 is FQNNGV. The CDR3 sequence is CASSSGPVSNSEQFF. DNA of the CDR3: TGTGCCAGCAGCTCCGGGCCTGTATCCAACAGTGAGCAGTTCTTC.

This clone was observed once. The chain links TRBV5-1 to TRBJ2-1, with a possible D match to TRBD2 (7 bases). The CDR3 is 14 amino acids. Germline CDR1 SGHRS, CDR2 YFSETQ. V shed 2 bases and J shed 7 bases, with 13 bases lying between them. The CDR3 DNA follows: TGCGCCAGCAGCTTAGGGGGGGAGGCAAATGAGCAGTTCTTC. This sequence encodes CASSLGGEANEQFF.

The V and J genes are TRBV9 and TRBJ1-2; D remains ambiguous. With 7 bases removed from V and 7 bases from J, the gap between germline ends came to 20 bases. This CDR3 contains 14 residues. Germline assignment: CDR1 SGDLS and CDR2 YYNGEE. CDR3 sequence (DNA): TGTGCCAGCTACAGTCAGGACTCCTCCCCTGGCTACACCTTC. This translates into CASYSQDSSPGYTF.

The V and J genes are TRBV19 and TRBJ1-5, with D tentatively TRBD1 (5 bases). Trimming pared 3 bases from V and 2 bases from J, leaving 14 bases between. Germline CDR1 reads LNHDA; CDR2 reads SQIVND (reference sequence). There are 16 residues in the CDR3. The CDR3 sequence: CASSMLGQGGNQPQHF. The CDR3 nucleotides are TGTGCCAGTAGTATGTTGGGGCAGGGCGGCAATCAGCCCCAGCATTTT.

The J gene is TRBJ2-1, the V gene TRBV7-9; 7 bases map to TRBD2. Trimming took 7 bases from V and 10 from J; bases not matched to a gene: 7. The V gene's germline CDR1 is SEHNR and CDR2 FQNEAQ (reference sequence). This CDR3 has 12 amino acids. The CDR3 region has the DNA TGTGCCAGCACGTGGGAGGGCCTCGAGCAGTTCTTC. This codes for CASTWEGLEQFF.

This clone was recorded only once. The V gene is TRBV5-1, the J gene TRBJ2-7, with D perhaps being TRBD1 or TRBD2 (5 bases each). The CDR3 loop spans 16 amino acids. The germline V gene encodes CDR1 SGHRS and CDR2 YFSETQ. V lost 3 bases and J lost 0, with 16 bases in between. The CDR3: CASSSGVGVHSYEQYF. CDR3 bases: TGCGCCAGCAGCTCCGGAGTGGGGGTTCACTCCTACGAGCAGTACTTC.

This chain links TRBV7-9 with TRBJ2-3; the D gene is possibly TRBD2 (7 bases). This CDR3 has 15 amino acids. V lost 0 bases, J lost 4 bases, and 11 bases lay in between. Germline CDR1 SEHNR, CDR2 FQNEAQ (reference sequence). CDR3 in amino acids: CASSLAGGRADTQYF. The CDR3 coding sequence is TGTGCCAGCAGCTTAGCGGGGGGGCGCGCAGATACGCAGTATTTT.

V usage is TRBV19 and J usage is TRBJ1-2, with D possibly matching TRBD1 (6 bases). The CDR3 spans 13 residues. V lost 6 bases and J lost 1, with 9 bases in between. Germline V gives CDR1 LNHDA, CDR2 SQIVND (reference sequence). The CDR3 DNA reads as TGTGCCAGTAGACGACAGGTTAACTATGGCTACACCTTC. Its translation: CASRRQVNYGYTF.

This chain uses TRBV5-1 with TRBJ1-4; D is undetermined. Trimming removed 2 bases at V and 4 bases at J, with 12 bases between. This CDR3 spans 15 amino acids. CDR1 is SGHRS, CDR2 YFSETQ, per germline. CDR3 in amino acids: CASSFGGESNEKLFF. The CDR3 nucleotides read TGCGCCAGCAGCTTTGGTGGAGAGAGTAATGAAAAACTGTTTTTT.

The J gene is TRBJ1-4, the V gene TRBV7-9; D is ambiguous. The germline V gene encodes CDR1 SEHNR and CDR2 FQNEAQ (reference sequence). The CDR3 runs 16 residues. Trimming took off 5 bases at V and 0 bases at J, with 13 bases between the two ends. CDR3 in DNA: TGTGCCAGCAGCCCCCCCGTAAGGACAACTAATGAAAAACTGTTTTTT. Encoded protein: CASSPPVRTTNEKLFF. Combining the CDR3 with reference TRBV7-9 and TRBJ1-4 gives the whole variable domain DTGVSQNPRHKITKRGQNVTFRCDPISEHNRLYWYRQTLGQGPEFLTYFQNEAQLEKSRLLSDRFSAERPKGSFSTLEIQRTEQGDSAMYLCASSPPVRTTNEKLFFGSGTQLSVL.